The T cell receptor (beta chain) under discussion was sequenced for a study of human T cells and chemical hapten exposure. V was clipped by 0 bases and J by 4 bases, with 17 bases between them. Germline V lookup: CDR1 SGHRS, CDR2 YFSETQ. The CDR3 is 17 residues long. Separate cDNA molecules received unique molecular identifiers, which the library attached to them. TCRdb recomputed calls from the RACE reads with MiXCR, one row per CDR3 protein. Of about 270,000 distinct CDR3 sequences in the sample, around 7.3% were seen once. Noted time point: pre-sensitization, week 0. Regarding treatment: therapeutic diphenylcyclopropenone sensitization with weekly scalp DPC.

The chain is built from TRBV5-1 and TRBJ2-1; D assignment may be TRBD1 or TRBD2 (5 bases each). The sequences come from whole blood, collected in connection with sensitization to the hapten diphenylcyclopropenone (DPC). The receptor's source is a man aged 18 to 30 with alopecia areata. Some clones in this sample may be carry-over from other donors' samples. CDR3 in DNA: TGCGCCAGCAGCTTGGTTTGGGGAGACAGTATGTACAATGAGCAGTTCTTC. It specifies CASSLVWGDSMYNEQFF. The variable domain in full, completed from reference TRBV5-1 and TRBJ2-1, reads KAGVTQTPRYLIKTRGQQVTLSCSPISGHRSVSWYQQTPGQGLQFLFEYFSETQRNKGNFPGRFSGRQFSNSRSEMNVSTLELGDSALYLCASSLVWGDSMYNEQFFGPGTRLTVL.